The T cell receptor (beta chain) described here comes from a study of T cell repertoires in cytomegalovirus infection. Whole-study results and caveats: Clonotype analysis showed dominance of the ex vivo response by HLA-C-restricted CMV-specific TCR beta clonotypes.

V gave up 6 bases and J gave up 0 bases; unmatched junction bases: 3. Germline CDR1 is SNHLY and CDR2 is FYNNEI. The length of the CDR3 is 16 residues. TCRdb re-derived calls from the reads in MiXCR, one entry per CDR3 protein. The sample has around 230,000 distinct CDR3 sequences, 6.5% seen once. This clonotype appeared many times. Its antigen is as yet unknown. The genes are TRBV2 and TRBJ2-3; 13 positions match TRBD2. The sequence was obtained from a human donor in good health (CMV status not recorded). Some clones in this sample may be carry-over from other donors' samples. Sample: PBMCs. The CDR3, as DNA: TGTGCCAGCAGACGACTAGCGGGGGGTAGCACAGATACGCAGTATTTT. This sequence encodes CASRRLAGGSTDTQYF.